This T cell receptor beta chain comes out of a study of cytomegalovirus exposure and HLA in healthy donors (dated by TCRdb to between 2016 and 2019). Notes on the research overall: According to an earlier analysis of 587 of the donors, about 179 million T cells yielded 90 million to 140 million unique TCR beta sequences and around 300 Gb of sequence data. The study used immunosequencing to profile the T cell repertoires of more than 650 subjects and linked those repertoires to cytomegalovirus serostatus. Every discovery cohort repertoire had been produced on one sequencing platform. The number of typed donors differed by locus: about 620-640 for A, B, C, DRB1 and DQB1; 500 to 550 for DQA1; 606 for DPA1; and some 470 for DPB1. About five DR-DQ haplotypes were handled as single units for association and clustering because linkage in the cohort was strong. An early release covering 550 to 650 HLA-typed donors comprised 300 to 350 gigabases of sequencing data and 65 million to 100 million unique TCR sequences. Along with the approximately 600-subject first cohort, a separate validation cohort of over 90 different subjects was used. Among about 410 genotyped donors of the cohort, an average of around 250,000 unique TCR beta nucleotide sequences was sequenced per donor, of which 15% to 20% were non-productive. Rather than drawing on any new phenotypic data, the later analysis identified candidate immune exposures from TCR beta sequences and the way those sequences occurred across donors. Class I and class II HLA loci were covered by the typing at four-digit resolution. The genetic ancestry cluster associated with self-reported Caucasian donors included 70% to 85% of the roughly 360 genotyped donors. High-throughput TCR immunosequencing, statistical association of individual TCRs with disease status, and machine learning were combined to predict cytomegalovirus infection status. To study patterns of TCR occurrence, a later analysis re-analyzed previously published TCR beta repertoires from 550 to 800 donors and added high-resolution HLA genotyping. An earlier analysis of 500 to 650 of the donors applied high-throughput TCR beta sequencing to assess whether each TCR beta V gene segment acted as functional or pseudogenic. In a later genetic analysis, genome-wide SNP genotypes for about 55% of the roughly 700 donors were used, and that subset was treated as a discovery cohort. The study aimed to test whether cataloging public T cell receptors could reveal signatures of past pathogen exposure. Donor age, sex, ethnicity and CMV serostatus were compiled alongside the repertoire data. What the work shows at the level of the full study, not this receptor alone: A later genetic analysis associated a missense DCLRE1C variant with V-gene and J-gene trimming of TCR beta chains, and an independent cohort replicated the association. In this cohort, only TCR beta chains were sequenced, and detectable features were limited by the absence of alpha or paired-chain data. It was suggested by the authors that the approach could potentially be generalized to other disease states and immunological phenotypes. A few of the identified cytomegalovirus-associated TCR beta chains were confirmed in vitro to be specific for cytomegalovirus antigens. Correlated functional status among segregating V segments might be attributable to linkage disequilibrium, but an unknown experimental factor could not be ruled out. Strong co-occurrence of HLA alleles, especially DR and DQ, made assigning TCR associations to individual alleles difficult. A cluster of highly shared sequence variants was judged likely to represent a technical artifact of the sequencing pipeline. The classifier was reported to diagnose cytomegalovirus status with high specificity and sensitivity in both the original and validation cohorts. HLA typing was unavailable for some donors at each locus, so association tests used only the typed subset. Most TCR sequences were observed very rarely across donors, whereas some public TCRs were present in many individuals. The study listed approximately 150 TCR beta chains as associated with cytomegalovirus. Immune exposure information for the cohort was limited to CMV serostatus. Some IMGT-functional V segments, including TRBV6-2 and TRBV6-3, could not be distinguished by the 87-base-pair reads and were therefore excluded. In a later analysis, TCR association rates were found to vary across HLA loci, with the most associated TCRs seen for DRB1 alleles and the fewest for HLA-C alleles. Compared with equally common non-associated chains, HLA-associated TCR beta chains in a later analysis were more clonally expanded and had lower generation probabilities. The earlier analysis of 587 of the donors excluded seventeen rarely observed V segments, including chromosome 9 orphons, because counts were too low. In a later genetic analysis, fewer N-insertions in productive TCRs were reported among donors in an Asian-associated ancestry cluster than the roughly 700-donor mean. Sequencing depth was assumed to be roughly uniform across donors in the presence/absence analyses, though that assumption may not hold. A further reported finding was that TCR beta sequences accurately predicted the HLA-A and HLA-B alleles for most subjects in the first cohort. Most CMV-associated TCR beta chains appeared to be HLA-restricted in a later analysis, and the HLA associations seemed to be driven largely by CMV exposure. In a later analysis, around 17,000 TCR beta sequences were associated with specific HLA alleles at a false discovery rate of 0.05. According to a later analysis, parvovirus B19, influenza, CMV and Epstein-Barr virus appeared linked to several top co-occurrence clusters. An earlier analysis of 587 of the donors showed that most TCR beta V segments appeared in productive rearrangements either about 90% or about 30% of the time, which broadly matched IMGT annotations.

A remark on this clone: The specificity of this receptor is unknown. Per-base qualities were not stored, and no clone one base away is much larger.

In total, about 650 healthy bone marrow donors made up the cohort. At the time of sampling, all cohort members were nominally healthy, though unrecorded immune exposures were likely present. The donor was CMV seropositive and belonged to the group of 250 to 300 seropositive cohort members. Each donor provided a peripheral blood sample, and peripheral blood mononuclear cells were used for TCR beta sequencing. The Qiagen DNeasy Blood Extraction Kit was used to extract genomic DNA from the blood cell samples. Receptors were amplified or captured by the immunoSEQ multiplex PCR assay. A mixture of 60 forward primers for TCR Vbeta segments and 13 reverse primers for TCR Jbeta segments was used in the multiplex PCR. Amplification of the CDR3 region of rearranged TCR beta genes was performed with a multiplex PCR assay on genomic DNA. Amplified TCR beta libraries were sequenced as 87-base-pair reads on the Illumina HiSeq System. The paper's processing steps were these. Across the roughly 640 repertoires, a later analysis counted approximately 75 million unique TCR beta chains, roughly 11 million of which were shared by at least two donors. Raw reads were error-corrected and collapsed into unique sequences by a nearest-neighbor algorithm in which closely related sequences were merged to remove PCR and sequencing errors. To assign V, D and J gene segments, CDR3 sequences were aligned to IMGT reference sequences. For a sequence to be retained, at least a six-nucleotide match to both a V gene segment and a J gene segment was required. A rearrangement counted as productive if the CDR3 had no stop codons and remained in frame with V and J, and every other rearrangement counted as non-productive. CDR3 was defined by IMGT convention, running from the second conserved V-encoded cysteine to the conserved J-encoded phenylalanine. In an earlier analysis of roughly 610 of the donors, sequences lacking an unambiguous match to a single V gene segment were excluded. In an earlier analysis of 450 to 750 of the donors, a V segment was called functional when productive rearrangements were above 56.7%, and segregating when the standard deviation between donors exceeded 5%. To diagnose cytomegalovirus status from the catalog of TCR beta chain sequences, a statistical classification framework was built. In a later analysis, V and J genes were assigned by comparing TCR nucleotide sequences against IMGT/GENE-DB human TR gene sequences. In a later analysis, CDR3 sequences and most-parsimonious VDJ recombination scenarios were assigned using the TCRdist pipeline. In a later analysis, every TCR beta chain was defined by the combination of its CDR3 amino acid sequence and its V-gene family, and reads without a unique V-gene family were dropped. To address suspected cross-contamination and a sequencing artifact, a later analysis removed approximately 590 highly shared, low-generation-probability nucleotide sequences. In a later analysis, a clonal expansion index was calculated for each public chain from normalized within-repertoire ranks of inferred template counts. A later analysis computed generation probabilities with a VDJ recombination model fitted to out-of-frame rearrangements, and checked the results against IGoR. In a later analysis, hypergeometric tests were used to score TCR-TCR, TCR-HLA and TCR-CMV co-occurrence, with a repertoire-size bias correction applied to TCR pairs. False discovery rates were estimated in a later analysis by permuting HLA or CMV assignments 20 times. In a later analysis, co-occurring TCRs were grouped using DBSCAN, with TCRdist sequence similarity added in when clustering inside HLA-allele-positive subsets. Repertoires with fewer than 30,000 or more than 120,000 public chains were left out of co-occurrence clustering, as were four to six repertoires with anomalous nucleotide sharing. The table was pulled from immuneACCESS by TCRdb, which kept in-frame rearrangements only. Such tables lose some clones; where checked, under half of the loss comes from unresolved V genes, and the rest has no known cause. The V and J calls and clone size were taken over from that table, and D and trimming were inferred from the DNA. The sample table contains some 100,000 clones; only one count was recorded for around 79% of them. About 14% of the sample goes to the ten largest clones.

V loses 1 base at its end and J loses 1 base; junction bases beyond the gene matches: 4. The CDR3 contains 15 residues, cysteine and phenylalanine counted. The retained sequence is limited to the CDR3, 45 bases, with the frame set at the first base. CDR1 and CDR2 are read off the germline V gene as SGDLS and YYNGEE. The specimen was PBMCs. This clonotype originated in a male donor in good health and CMV-seropositive. The chain was built from TRBV9 and TRBJ2-5; 7 bases in the junction line up with TRBD1. The CDR3 corresponds to CASSVFAGGQETQYF. The DNA sequence is as follows: TGTGCCAGCAGCGTATTTGCAGGGGGCCAAGAGACCCAGTACTTC.